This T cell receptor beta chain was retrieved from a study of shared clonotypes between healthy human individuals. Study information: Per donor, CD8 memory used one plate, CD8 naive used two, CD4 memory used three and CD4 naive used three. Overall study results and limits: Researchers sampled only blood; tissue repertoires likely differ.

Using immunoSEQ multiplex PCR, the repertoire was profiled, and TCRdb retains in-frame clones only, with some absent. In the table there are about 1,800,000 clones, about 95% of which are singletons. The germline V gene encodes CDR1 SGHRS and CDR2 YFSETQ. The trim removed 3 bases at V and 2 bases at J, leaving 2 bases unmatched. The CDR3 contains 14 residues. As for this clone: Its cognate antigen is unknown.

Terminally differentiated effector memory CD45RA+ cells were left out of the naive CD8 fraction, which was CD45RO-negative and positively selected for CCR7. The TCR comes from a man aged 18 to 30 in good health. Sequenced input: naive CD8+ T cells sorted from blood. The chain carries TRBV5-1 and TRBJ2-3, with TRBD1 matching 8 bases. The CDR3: CASSSGGPTDTQYF. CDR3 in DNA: TGCGCCAGCAGCTCAGGGGGCCCCACAGATACGCAGTATTTT. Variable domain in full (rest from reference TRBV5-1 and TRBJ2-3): KAGVTQTPRYLIKTRGQQVTLSCSPISGHRSVSWYQQTPGQGLQFLFEYFSETQRNKGNFPGRFSGRQFSNSRSEMNVSTLELGDSALYLCASSSGGPTDTQYFGPGTRLTVL.